This section outlines one T cell receptor (beta chain) sequence together with its context. Other DNA sequences in this sample translate to the same CDR3. The V end lost 5 bases, the J end lost 7 bases, and 9 bases lay between the germline ends. The CDR3 extends over 13 amino acids. The germline V gene has CDR1 SGHTA and CDR2 FQGTGA. This sample is part of a study of blood T cell repertoires in COVID-19. At the level of the study: Specimens from acute and convalescent COVID-19 originated in the United States, Italy and Spain. PBMCs, B-cell-depleted T cells, or T cells provided the cDNA or gDNA that made up the material.

Authors' methods: Reference gene primer amplification gave estimated nucleated cell counts. Sequencing used immunoSEQ multiplex PCR; TCRdb keeps in-frame clones, though not all of them. The V and J calls and the clone size are those of that table, but D and trimming were determined from the DNA. The sample has approximately 150,000 clones, 65% to 85% seen once; the top ten hold 11%. The sample was peripheral blood. The clonotype was recovered from a man in his sixties with active or convalescent COVID-19. V usage is TRBV7-3 and J usage is TRBJ1-6; no reliable D call. This CDR3 reads CASSPGPNSPLHF. The CDR3 DNA is TGTGCCAGCAGCCCAGGCCCGAATTCACCCCTCCACTTT.